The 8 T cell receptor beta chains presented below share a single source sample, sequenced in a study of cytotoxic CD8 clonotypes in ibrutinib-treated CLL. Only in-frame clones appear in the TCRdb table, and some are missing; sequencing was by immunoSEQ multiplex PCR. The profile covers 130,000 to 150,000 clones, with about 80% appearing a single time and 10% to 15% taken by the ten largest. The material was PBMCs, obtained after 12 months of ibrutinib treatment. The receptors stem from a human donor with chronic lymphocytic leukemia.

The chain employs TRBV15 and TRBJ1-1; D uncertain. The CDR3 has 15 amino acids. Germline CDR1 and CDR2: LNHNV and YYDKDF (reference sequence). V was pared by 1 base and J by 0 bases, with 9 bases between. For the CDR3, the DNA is TGTGCCACCAGCAGAGCCCAGAGCATGAACACTGAAGCTTTCTTT. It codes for CATSRAQSMNTEAFF.

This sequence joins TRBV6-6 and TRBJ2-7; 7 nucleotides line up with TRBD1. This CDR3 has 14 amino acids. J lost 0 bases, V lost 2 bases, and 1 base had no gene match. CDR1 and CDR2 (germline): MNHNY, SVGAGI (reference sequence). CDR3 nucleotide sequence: TGTGCCAGCAGTTACGGGGACAGCTCCTACGAGCAGTACTTC. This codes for CASSYGDSSYEQYF.

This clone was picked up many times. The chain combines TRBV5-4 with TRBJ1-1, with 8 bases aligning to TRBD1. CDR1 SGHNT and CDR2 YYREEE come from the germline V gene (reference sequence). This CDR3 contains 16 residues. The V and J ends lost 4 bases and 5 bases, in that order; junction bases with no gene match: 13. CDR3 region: CASSIHDRGARTEAFF. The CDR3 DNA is TGTGCCAGCAGCATCCATGACAGGGGAGCTAGGACTGAAGCTTTCTTT.

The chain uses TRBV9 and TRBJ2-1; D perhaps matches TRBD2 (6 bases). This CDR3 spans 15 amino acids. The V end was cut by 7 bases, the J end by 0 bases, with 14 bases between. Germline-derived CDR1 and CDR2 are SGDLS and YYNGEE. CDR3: CASRRDPDSYNEQFF. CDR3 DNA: TGTGCCAGCCGGCGGGACCCTGACTCCTACAATGAGCAGTTCTTC. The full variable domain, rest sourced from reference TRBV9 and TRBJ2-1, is DSGVTQTPKHLITATGQRVTLRCSPRSGDLSVYWYQQSLDQGLQFLIQYYNGEERAKGNILERFSAQQFPDLHSELNLSSLELGDSALYFCASRRDPDSYNEQFFGPGTRLTVL.

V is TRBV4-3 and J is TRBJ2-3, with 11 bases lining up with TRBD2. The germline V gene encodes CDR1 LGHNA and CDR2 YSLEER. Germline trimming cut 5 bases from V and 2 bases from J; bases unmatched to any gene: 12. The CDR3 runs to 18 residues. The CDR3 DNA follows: TGCGCCAGCAGCTCTTTTACCCCGGGACTAGCGGACACAGATACGCAGTATTTT. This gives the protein CASSSFTPGLADTDTQYF.

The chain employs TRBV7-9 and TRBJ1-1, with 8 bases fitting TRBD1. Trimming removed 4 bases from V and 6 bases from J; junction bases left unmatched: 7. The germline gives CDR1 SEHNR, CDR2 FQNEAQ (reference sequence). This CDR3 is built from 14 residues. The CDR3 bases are TGTGCCAGCAGCTCCAGGACAGGGTACCCTGAAGCTTTCTTT. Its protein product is CASSSRTGYPEAFF.

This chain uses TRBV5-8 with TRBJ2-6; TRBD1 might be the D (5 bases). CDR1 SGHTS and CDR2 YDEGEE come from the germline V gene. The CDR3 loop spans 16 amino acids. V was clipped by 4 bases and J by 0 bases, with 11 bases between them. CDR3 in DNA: TGTGCCAGCAGCGACGACAGAACCTCTGGGGCCAACGTCCTGACTTTC. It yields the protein CASSDDRTSGANVLTF.

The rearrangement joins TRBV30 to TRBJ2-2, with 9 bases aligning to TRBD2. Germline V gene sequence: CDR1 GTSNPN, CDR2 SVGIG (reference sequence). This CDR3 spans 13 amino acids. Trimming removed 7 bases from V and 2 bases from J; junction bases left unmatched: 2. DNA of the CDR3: TGTGCCTCGGGACTAGCAAACACCGGGGAGCTGTTTTTT. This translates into CASGLANTGELFF.